This T cell receptor (beta chain) was recorded in a study of regulatory T cells in long-lasting Graves disease. Study background: Newly diagnosed Graves' patients had under 3 months of antithyroid drugs.

Study results and limitations: Persistent disease samples used TRBV28, TRBJ1-2 and TRBJ2-5 preferentially. Sample size was small, which may have lowered accuracy.

Germline V lookup: CDR1 SNHLY, CDR2 FYNNEI. Trimming left V 3 bases short and J 7 bases short, with 18 bases between. This CDR3 has 15 amino acids. This clonotype has ten or more counts. Its antigen is not known. To make TCR beta libraries, researchers used iRepertoire HTBI primers and Arm-PCR of CDR3 regions. TCRdb re-derived calls from the multiplex PCR reads in MiXCR, one entry per CDR3 protein. There are over 200,000 distinct CDR3 sequences in the sample; around 16% occur only once, and approximately 20% lies in the top ten. Time point noted: newly diagnosed GD, antithyroid drugs for less than 3 months. There was RNA extracted from PBMCs, and the TCR library was made from it. Roughly 9.9-milliliter peripheral blood samples went into EDTA tubes.

The source material was peripheral blood mononuclear cells (PBMCs), sampled at new diagnosis, from a patient treated with antithyroid drugs. The receptor was derived from a female donor with Graves disease. V usage is TRBV2 and J usage is TRBJ1-2; D unclear. Written as DNA, the CDR3 is TGTGCCAGCAGTGAGTGGAAAGGGCAGGCAGGTGGCTACACCTTC. Encoded protein: CASSEWKGQAGGYTF.